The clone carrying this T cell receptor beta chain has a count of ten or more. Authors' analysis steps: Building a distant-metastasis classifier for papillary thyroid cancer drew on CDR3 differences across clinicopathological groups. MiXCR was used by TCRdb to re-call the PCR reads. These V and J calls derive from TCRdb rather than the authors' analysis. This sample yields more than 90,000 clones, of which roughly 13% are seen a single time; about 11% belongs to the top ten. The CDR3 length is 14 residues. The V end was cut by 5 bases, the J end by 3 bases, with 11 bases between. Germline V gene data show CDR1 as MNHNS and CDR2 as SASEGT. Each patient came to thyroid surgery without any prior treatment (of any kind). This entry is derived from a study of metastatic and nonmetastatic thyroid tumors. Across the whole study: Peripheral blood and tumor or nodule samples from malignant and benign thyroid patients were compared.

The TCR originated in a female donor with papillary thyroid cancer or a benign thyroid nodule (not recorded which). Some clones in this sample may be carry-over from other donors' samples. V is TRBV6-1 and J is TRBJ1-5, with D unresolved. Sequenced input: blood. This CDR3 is CASSPGQNNQPQHF. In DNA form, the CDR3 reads TGTGCCAGCAGTCCCGGCCAAAACAATCAGCCCCAGCATTTT.